This TCR beta chain originates from a study of T-cell reconstitution after alpha-beta-depleted transplantation in children. The CDR3 totals 13 residues. J lost 9 bases, V lost 4 bases, and 5 bases had no gene match. Germline V gene sequence: CDR1 SGDLS, CDR2 YYNGEE. For TCRbeta, the library was prepared with unique molecular identifiers. Using its own MiXCR run on the PCR reads, TCRdb lists one record per CDR3 protein. Among 200,000 to 250,000 distinct CDR3 sequences, 9.7% were seen once, and the ten largest hold roughly 5.1%. This clonotype has at least ten counts. This sample comprised PBMCs from the stem cell graft donor, obtained from the stem cell graft. The V call is TRBV9, the J call TRBJ1-4; TRBD1 matches at 8 bases. This clonotype was obtained from a human donor who donated a stem cell graft to a child with SCID. CDR3 in DNA: TGTGCCAGCAGCCCAGGACAGGGCAAAAAACTGTTTTTT. It encodes CASSPGQGKKLFF.